These 2 T cell receptor beta chains were sequenced from one sample in a study of T-cell memory formation after mild COVID-19. TCRdb reprocessed the 5' RACE reads with MiXCR, giving one entry per CDR3 protein. The table shows 350,000 or so distinct CDR3 sequences, with around 21% occurring only once. The sample comprised PBMCs or a T cell subset sorted from them (not recorded which). The receptors come from an adult woman who had mild COVID-19 (a few samples of this study predate the infection). Cell type and time point are not known.

This clonotype was seen a few times. The chain is built from TRBV20-1 and TRBJ2-1; 12 bases agree with TRBD2. V gave up 6 bases and J gave up 3 bases; unmatched junction bases: 0. The length of the CDR3 is 13 residues. Germline assignment: CDR1 DFQATT and CDR2 SNEGSKA (reference sequence). The CDR3: CSATSGGYNEQFF. In DNA, the CDR3 is TGCAGTGCGACTAGCGGGGGCTACAATGAGCAGTTCTTC.

CDR3 coding DNA: TGTGCCAGCAGCCAAGTAGGGGCGCGGGGCACCGGGGAGCTGTTTTTT. Amino acids: CASSQVGARGTGELFF. The rearrangement uses TRBV14 and TRBJ2-2; perhaps TRBD2 as D (6 bases). The V end was cut by 1 base, the J end by 4 bases, with 13 bases between. Germline lookup yields CDR1 SGHDN and CDR2 FVKESK. This CDR3 has 16 residues.